Listed below are T cell receptor beta chains from one sample, sequenced in a study of glioma-infiltrating T cells. TCRdb re-called the multiplex PCR reads through MiXCR, storing one row per CDR3 protein. Counted here are 95,000 to 150,000 distinct CDR3 sequences, 23% occurring once; the ten biggest clones make up roughly 15%. Sequenced: glioma tissue, nonneoplastic brain tissue, or PBMCs (not recorded which). Source of these receptors: a human donor with low-grade glioma or glioblastoma, undergoing nonglioma brain surgery, or in good health (not recorded which). Each CDR3 is given with its conserved first and last residue. Each record gives: clone size, J gene, V gene, D gene, CDR3 DNA, CDR3 protein. A D gene is named only where the DNA matches it firmly. Clone size is given for some rows only: seen once, a few or many times, or a class if the clone is expanded.

many	TRBJ1-4	TRBV6-1	NA	TGTGCCAGCAGGAAGGGAGGTGAAAAACTGTTTTTT	CASRKGGEKLFF
NA	TRBJ2-1	TRBV10-3	NA	TGTGCCACCGCCGTCCGGGACGGTCGGTCACGCGACAATGAGCAGTTCTTC	CATAVRDGRSRDNEQFF
NA	TRBJ1-1	TRBV12-3/TRBV12-4	NA	TGTGCCAGCAGACCGTCGGGACACTTGGTTAACACTGAAGCTTTCTTT	CASRPSGHLVNTEAFF
many	TRBJ1-5	TRBV4-1	TRBD1	TGCGCCAGCAGCCAGGACAGGGAAAAGGGCAATCAGCCCCAGCATTTT	CASSQDREKGNQPQHF
many	TRBJ2-7	TRBV7-2	TRBD2	TGTGCCAGCAAAATGGGACTAGCGGAAGCCTACGAGCAGTACTTC	CASKMGLAEAYEQYF
many	TRBJ2-1	TRBV20-1	NA	TGCAGTGCTAGAAGCTTGAATGAGCAGTTCTTC	CSARSLNEQFF
NA	TRBJ2-3	TRBV7-9	TRBD1	TGTGCCAGCAGCCCGAGGTCGGGGACAGGGGGCTATACGCAGTATTTT	CASSPRSGTGGYTQYF
NA	TRBJ2-5	TRBV18	TRBD1	TGTGCCAGCTTACCAGTTACAGGGGGTACCCAAGAGACCCAGTACTTC	CASLPVTGGTQETQYF
few	TRBJ1-1	TRBV12-3/TRBV12-4	TRBD1	TGTGCCAGCAGCCCGGACAGGGGGCGGGGGTACACTGAAGCTTTCTTT	CASSPDRGRGYTEAFF
many	TRBJ1-6	TRBV7-2	NA	TGTGCCAGCAGCTTAGCGACCGGCAGGGGAGGTAATTCACCCCTCCACTTT	CASSLATGRGGNSPLHF
few	TRBJ2-2	TRBV4-1	TRBD2	TGCGCCAGCAGCTCACCTTCCAGTCGGGCTAGCGGGAGTCCACAGTACACCGGGGAGCTGTTTTTT	CASSSPSSRASGSPQYTGELFF
many	TRBJ1-2	TRBV10-3	TRBD1	TGTGCCACCGCCCTTGACAGGGAAGATGGCTACACCTTC	CATALDREDGYTF